This record concerns one T cell receptor beta chain sequence. The clone's antigen remains unknown. Qualities for individual bases were not recorded, and no much larger clone is one base off. These data are taken from a study of blood T cell repertoires in COVID-19 (dated by TCRdb to the early 2020s). Background on the whole study: Collaborator samples came from the United States, Italy and Spain and covered acute and convalescent phases of COVID-19. A de-identified subject ID, COVID-19 status, age in years and sex were almost always included in the sample metadata. HLA class I and class II types, where available, came from metadata supplied by the sample provider rather than from assay-based typing. The material from the prospective study consisted of cDNA or gDNA derived from T cells, B-cell-depleted T cells, or PBMCs. The repertoires were released in a freely available public database intended as a resource for research on the immune response to SARS-CoV-2. Samples came from the ongoing ImmuneRACE study (first 160 participants) plus 1,254 subjects from 6 global collaborators. Deeply sampled blood TCRbeta repertoires from subjects exposed to, actively infected with, or recovered from COVID-19 were included in the dataset. Broader findings and caveats from the paper: The quantity of clinical and demographic metadata differed by source and by participant and was supplied without curation.

TCRbeta CDR3 regions were amplified from genomic DNA using the immunoSEQ Assay, a bias-controlled multiplex PCR. Per the source publication's procedure: Nucleated cell counts per sample were estimated from amplification of reference gene primers within the assay. Sequence reads were collapsed and filtered to measure the absolute abundance of every unique TCRbeta CDR3 rearrangement. For each sample, productive Simpson clonality was calculated by taking the square root of Simpson's diversity index across productive rearrangements. TCRdb took over this immuneACCESS table, retaining in-frame rearrangements with V and J assigned. Such tables are incomplete; in checked studies, under half of the missing clones stem from an unresolved V gene, and the remainder is unexplained. V and J calls and clone size are those listed in that table; D and trimming were worked out from the DNA. Counted in this sample were 120,000 or so clones; more than 70% of them appeared once. 3.3% of the sample is taken by the ten largest.

Including the terminal cysteine and phenylalanine, the CDR3 comprises 15 residues. CDR3 DNA only is kept here, 45 bases in frame from base 1. V is clipped by 4 bases and J by 2 bases, and the sequence between their germline boundaries is 15 bases long. The germline V gene (reference sequence) supplies CDR1 SGHNT and CDR2 YYREEE. Whole blood was collected in K2EDTA tubes by collaborating institutions according to the institutions' own protocols. For TCRbeta analysis, collaborators shipped samples in one of three forms: frozen whole blood, isolated PBMCs, or DNA extracted from either of those sample types.

The sample consisted of peripheral blood. This chain is built from TRBV5-4 and TRBJ1-2; TRBD1 might be the D gene, on 6 matching bases. This sequence was found in a woman aged 50 to 65 with acute or convalescent COVID-19. The CDR3 protein sequence reads: CASSGGSYVNYGYTF. The sequenced DNA: TGTGCCAGCAGCGGGGGCTCATATGTCAACTATGGCTACACCTTC.